These T cell receptor beta chains were read from a single sample in a study of blood T cell repertoires in COVID-19. Some clones are missing from TCRdb's copy, which holds only in-frame ones; the method was immunoSEQ multiplex PCR. The profile shows 100,000 to 150,000 clones, about four fifths of them singletons. The material sequenced was peripheral blood. The source of these receptors is a man between 40 and 49 years old with active or convalescent COVID-19. Both conserved end residues are part of each CDR3. The order of the fields is J gene, clone size, V gene, D gene, CDR3 DNA, CDR3 protein. D genes are given only for firm matches. For some rows the clone size is stated as once, few or many, or as a class when expanded; others skip it.

TRBJ2-2 once TRBV3-1/TRBV3-2 TRBD2 TGTGCCAGCAGCCAACGGTTAGCGGGGGCGAGCACCGGGGAGCTGTTTTTT CASSQRLAGASTGELFF
TRBJ2-7 few TRBV9 - TGTGCCAGCAGCGTGGGGCCAGGGACTTGGTACGAGCAGTACTTC CASSVGPGTWYEQYF
TRBJ1-2 - TRBV3-1/TRBV3-2 - TGTGCCAGCAGCCAAGTTCCTCAGGCTAGGGGCGGCTACACCTTC CASSQVPQARGGYTF
TRBJ1-5 - TRBV2 - TGTGCCAGCAGCTATAACACCAGGGAGCCCCAGCATTTT CASSYNTREPQHF
TRBJ1-2 - TRBV12-3/TRBV12-4 TRBD1 TGTGCCAGCAGTTTAGCGGACTATGGGACAGTCACCTTC CASSLADYGTVTF
TRBJ1-6 - TRBV5-1 TRBD1 TGCGCCAGCAGTACGGGACAGAGCTCCTATAATTCACCCCTCCACTTT CASSTGQSSYNSPLHF
TRBJ1-6 few TRBV7-9 - TGTGCCAGCAGCTTATGGCATTCCTCCTCACCCCTCCACTTT CASSLWHSSSPLHF
TRBJ2-3 - TRBV7-2 - TGTGCCAGCAGCCCCCTGGGGCTGGATACGCAGTATTTT CASSPLGLDTQYF
TRBJ2-2 - TRBV10-2 TRBD1 TGCGCCAGCAGGCCGGGACAGGGCCACACCGGGGAGCTGTTTTTT CASRPGQGHTGELFF
TRBJ2-3 - TRBV2 - TGTGCCAGCAGTGGTCAAGCGGCCCGAGATACGCAGTATTTT CASSGQAARDTQYF
TRBJ2-7 - TRBV10-3 - TGTGCCATCAGTGAGGGGACAACCTACGAGCAGTACTTC CAISEGTTYEQYF
TRBJ1-1 - TRBV7-9 - TGTGCCAGCAGCTCACAGGGTGGTACTGAAGCTTTCTTT CASSSQGGTEAFF
TRBJ2-2 - TRBV5-4 - TGTGCCAGCAGCTATGAGTCCGGGGAGCTGTTTTTT CASSYESGELFF
TRBJ2-1 - TRBV7-2 TRBD2 TGTGCCAGCAGCCCCCCGGGACTAGCAACTTTCTTC CASSPPGLATFF
TRBJ2-4 - TRBV6-5 TRBD2 TGTGCCACCCGGGGGGGCCGCCGCCACATTCAGTACTTC CATRGGRRHIQYF
TRBJ2-6 - TRBV19 - TGTGCCAGTTTATCCCTTGGGGCCAACGTCCTGACTTTC CASLSLGANVLTF
TRBJ2-1 - TRBV4-1 TRBD2 TGCGCCAGCAGCCAGTCCGGGACTAGCCTCTATGAGCAGTTCTTC CASSQSGTSLYEQFF
TRBJ2-7 - TRBV27 TRBD2 TGTGCCAGCAGGGACTCTAGCGGGGGGCAATACGAGCAGTACTTC CASRDSSGGQYEQYF
TRBJ2-1 - TRBV19 - TGTGCCAGTAGTTCCCTTGGGGGCGGCTCCTACAATGAGCAGTTCTTC CASSSLGGGSYNEQFF
TRBJ2-3 - TRBV18 TRBD1 TGTGCCAGCTCACCAGGCAGGGGGCAAGATACGCAGTATTTT CASSPGRGQDTQYF
TRBJ1-2 - TRBV19 - TGTGCCAGTAGTGCCGGAGTTTATGGCTACACCTTC CASSAGVYGYTF
TRBJ1-2 - TRBV6-5 - TGTGCCAGCAGTTATTCCCGGCGGGGCTATGGCTACACCTTC CASSYSRRGYGYTF
TRBJ2-2 - TRBV11-2 TRBD1 TGTGCCAGCAGCTCCCTCTACGGACAGGGGAACACCGGGGAGCTGTTTTTT CASSSLYGQGNTGELFF
TRBJ2-3 few TRBV29-1 TRBD1 TGCAGCGTTGGGACAGGGGGCGGAGATACGCAGTATTTT CSVGTGGGDTQYF
TRBJ1-4 medium-sized TRBV29-1 - TGCAGCGTTGCCGGGGGTAATGAAAAACTGTTTTTT CSVAGGNEKLFF
TRBJ1-2 - TRBV7-2 - TGTGCCAGCAGCACAGACACGGGGAGAGGAGGCTACACCTTC CASSTDTGRGGYTF
TRBJ2-7 - TRBV18 - TGTGCCAGCTCCTCCAAGGGAGCCTCCTACGAGCAGTACTTC CASSSKGASYEQYF
TRBJ2-3 - TRBV7-3 - TGTGCCAGCGCGGAGAGGGCGGGGAGCACAGATACGCAGTATTTT CASAERAGSTDTQYF